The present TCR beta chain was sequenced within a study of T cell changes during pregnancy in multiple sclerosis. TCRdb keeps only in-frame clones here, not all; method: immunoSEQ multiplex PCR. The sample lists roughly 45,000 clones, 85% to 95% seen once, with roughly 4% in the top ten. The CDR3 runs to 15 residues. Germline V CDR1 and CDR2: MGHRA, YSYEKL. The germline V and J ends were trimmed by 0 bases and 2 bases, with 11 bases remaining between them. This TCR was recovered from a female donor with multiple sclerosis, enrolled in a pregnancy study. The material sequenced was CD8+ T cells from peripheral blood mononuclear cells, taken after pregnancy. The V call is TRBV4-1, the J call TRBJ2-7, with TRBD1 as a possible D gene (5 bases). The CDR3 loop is CASSQEGQVPYEQYF. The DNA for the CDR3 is TGCGCCAGCAGCCAAGAGGGGCAGGTCCCCTACGAGCAGTACTTC.